Described below is a single T cell receptor (beta chain) sequence and its context. Sequencing used immunoSEQ multiplex PCR; TCRdb keeps in-frame clones, though not all of them. The sample records hundreds of thousands of clones, about nine tenths being singletons. Adults between roughly 18 and 95 years of age took part from about two dozen US areas. These data are taken from a study of blood T cell repertoires in COVID-19. On the study more broadly: Nucleic acid was either cDNA or gDNA, and it came from T cells, B-cell-depleted T cells, or PBMCs.

V lost 0 bases and J 6 bases, leaving 15 bases between the germline ends. This CDR3 region has 15 residues. Germline V gives CDR1 LGHDT, CDR2 YNNKEL (reference sequence). Sequencing was performed on PBMCs or T cells enriched from blood (not recorded which). This receptor was identified in a woman aged 25 to 45 with acute COVID-19. The V call is TRBV3-1 (or the pseudogene TRBV3-2), the J call TRBJ2-7; D may be TRBD2 (5 bases). Here the CDR3 DNA reads TGTGCCAGCAGCCAAGAGGCGGGTCGTGTGGGCGAGCAGTACTTC. Its translation: CASSQEAGRVGEQYF.